The 12 T cell receptor beta chains below all came from one sample that was sequenced in a study of T cells after posttransplantation cyclophosphamide. The naive gate required viable CD3+CD4+ or CD3+CD8+ cells with CCR7+CD45RA+CD45RO-CD95-CD27+CD28+ phenotype. Using immunoSEQ multiplex PCR, the repertoire was profiled, and TCRdb retains in-frame clones only, with some absent. The sample holds about 32,000 clones, about 93% seen once. The sequencing sample was made of naive CD4+ T cells sorted from PBMCs. The origin of the receptors is a woman between 55 and 75 years old in good health, CMV-negative, and a related stem cell transplant donor.

CDR3 loop: CASSLQGTVRGAQYF. In nucleotides, the CDR3 is TGTGCCAGCAGCTTGCAAGGGACCGTACGGGGGGCCCAGTACTTC. The chain couples TRBV5-4 to TRBJ2-5; 7 bases agree with TRBD2. V lost 1 base, J lost 9 bases, and 12 bases stayed unmatched. Germline V gives CDR1 SGHNT, CDR2 YYREEE (reference sequence). This CDR3 spans 15 amino acids.

The rearrangement joins TRBV7-8 to TRBJ2-6; D is possibly TRBD2 (7 bases). The CDR3 has 20 residues. Germline V gene data show CDR1 as SGHVS and CDR2 as FQNEAQ. Trimming stripped 8 bases from V and 0 bases from J, with 26 bases between. CDR3 DNA sequence: TGTGCCAGCCCTCTGGGGGGCGGGGGATTTATCAGCTCTGGGGCCAACGTCCTGACTTTC. It specifies CASPLGGGGFISSGANVLTF.

The chain links TRBV2 to TRBJ2-7, with D perhaps TRBD1 (6 bases). The CDR3 consists of 14 residues. In germline, CDR1 is SNHLY, CDR2 FYNNEI. V was shortened by 5 bases and J by 7 bases, with 18 bases between the two germline ends. The CDR3 region is CASSLEQGSREQYF. The CDR3 nucleotides are TGTGCCAGCAGTCTCGAACAGGGTTCAAGGGAGCAGTACTTC.

The rearrangement joins TRBV7-9 to TRBJ1-2; 7 bases align to TRBD1. The CDR3 contains 14 residues. Germline values: CDR1 SEHNR, CDR2 FQNEAQ (reference sequence). After removal of 5 bases from V and 0 bases from J, the junction contained 3 bases not matched to a gene. As DNA, the CDR3 is TGTGCCAGCAGCCCTACAGGGGCTAACTATGGCTACACCTTC. Its protein product is CASSPTGANYGYTF.

V gene TRBV30 combines with J gene TRBJ1-3, with D hard to call. Germline CDR1 is GTSNPN and CDR2 is SVGIG (reference sequence). This CDR3 is built from 14 residues. V was trimmed by 3 bases and J by 4 bases, leaving 13 bases between them. Here the CDR3 DNA reads TGTGCCTGGAGGGATCTCGGGTTCGGAAACACCATATATTTT. This codes for CAWRDLGFGNTIYF.

The rearrangement uses TRBV27 and TRBJ2-5; tentatively, D is TRBD1 (6 bases). The CDR3 is made up of 15 amino acids. V lost 4 bases to trimming and J lost 5 bases, with 17 bases between them. Germline CDR1 is MNHEY and CDR2 is SMNVEV (reference sequence). In nucleotides, the CDR3 is TGTGCCAGCAGTTCTGGGGCAAAGGGGGAGGAGACCCAGTACTTC. It codes for CASSSGAKGEETQYF.

This clone appeared a few times. V and J are TRBV19 and TRBJ1-4; a possible D gene is TRBD1 (6 bases). V shed 5 bases and J shed 8 bases, with 15 bases lying between them. CDR1 and CDR2 from the germline V gene are LNHDA and SQIVND (reference sequence). This CDR3 spans 14 amino acids. CDR3 amino acids: CASSFTGSLEKLFF. The CDR3 region has the DNA TGTGCCAGTAGTTTCACAGGGAGTTTGGAAAAACTGTTTTTT.

This chain links TRBV14 with TRBJ1-2, with D hard to call. Germline V CDR1 and CDR2: SGHDN, FVKESK. CDR3 length equals 14 residues. Trimming took 4 bases from V and 4 from J, leaving 13 bases between them. The CDR3 bases are TGTGCCAGCAGCCGCAGCTCGCCGGGCTATGGCTACACCTTC. It yields the protein CASSRSSPGYGYTF.

The chain employs TRBV7-2 and TRBJ2-7; 15 nucleotides line up with TRBD2. V was pared by 4 bases and J by 1 base, with 8 bases of the junction left unmatched. This CDR3 comprises 18 residues. The germline V gene encodes CDR1 SGHTA and CDR2 FQGNSA. The CDR3 region is CASSSRGLAGGQSYEQYF. The CDR3 nucleotides are TGTGCCAGCAGCTCCCGGGGACTAGCGGGGGGTCAGTCCTACGAGCAGTACTTC.

The chain has TRBV6-5 and TRBJ1-3; unclear D gene. The CDR3 spans 15 residues. From germline, CDR1 is MNHEY and CDR2 SVGAGI. The V end was cut by 6 bases, the J end by 0 bases, with 12 bases between. As DNA, the CDR3 is TGTGCCAGCAGCTCAATCGGTGTCTCTGGAAACACCATATATTTT. Its protein product is CASSSIGVSGNTIYF.

This clone appeared once. V is TRBV6-5 and J is TRBJ1-1; 9 bases are shared with TRBD1. The CDR3 spans 14 residues. Per the germline V gene, CDR1 is MNHEY and CDR2 is SVGAGI. J was trimmed by 6 bases and V by 6 bases; bases with no gene match: 8. CDR3 sequence: CASRRDREKAEAFF. The CDR3 region has the DNA TGTGCCAGCAGGAGGGACAGGGAGAAGGCTGAAGCTTTCTTT.

The gene calls are TRBV9 and TRBJ1-1; D is possibly TRBD1 (5 bases). Trimming pared 4 bases from V and 4 bases from J, leaving 17 bases between. CDR1 SGDLS and CDR2 YYNGEE come from the germline V gene. The CDR3 is made up of 15 amino acids. This CDR3 reads CASSPQWGHPTEAFF. CDR3 nucleotides: TGTGCCAGCAGCCCCCAGTGGGGCCACCCCACTGAAGCTTTCTTT.